This TCR beta chain stems from a study of cytotoxic CD8 clonotypes in ibrutinib-treated CLL. The ends lost 3 bases at V and 6 bases at J; junction bases unmatched: 2. Per germline, CDR1 SGHRS and CDR2 YFSETQ. This CDR3 has 14 residues. Assay: immunoSEQ multiplex PCR; the TCRdb copy retains only in-frame clones and omits some. The sample shows some 81,000 clones, about 85% of them seen only once. Sequences were derived from PBMCs, sampled after 12 months of ibrutinib treatment. The chain carries TRBV5-1 and TRBJ1-5; 11 nucleotides match TRBD1. The TCR was taken from a human donor with chronic lymphocytic leukemia. The CDR3 loop reads CASSWGTGGQPQHF. As DNA, the CDR3 is TGCGCCAGCAGCTGGGGGACAGGGGGTCAGCCCCAGCATTTT.